This T cell receptor (beta chain) stems from a study of blood T cells in healthy people across ages (dated by TCRdb to the mid-2010s). Context from the whole study: In model experiments, roughly one uniquely barcoded TCR beta cDNA molecule per two T cells was captured by template switching. Donors of different ages were randomly distributed across sequencing lanes to avoid experimental bias. Age-related changes in TCR beta repertoire diversity were measured in the study by deep sequencing normalized with unique cDNA molecular identifiers. For two donors (one aged 18 to 30 and one aged 80 or older), the study analyzed two additional independent replicas of 1 million unique cDNA reads from the same blood draw. Four age groups were formed from the donors: young (average approximately 15 years), middle-aged (approximately 40), aged (approximately 60) and long-lived (less than 85).

Concerning this clonotype itself: What this receptor recognizes is not known. Base-call qualities are not available, and no considerably larger clone is one nucleotide away.

The roughly 39 donors, aged about 6 to 95 years, were systemically healthy Caucasian individuals from Russia. Ten milliliters of peripheral blood were drawn from each donor into EDTA-treated Vacutainer tubes. Ficoll-Paque density-gradient centrifugation was used to isolate PBMCs, with at least 6.5 million per sample. Total RNA, at least 6 micrograms per sample, was extracted from PBMCs with Trizol reagent. Naive CD45RAhigh/CD27high T cell percentages were measured by flow cytometry on a PBMC aliquot from every donor. From V the trimming removes 3 bases and from J it removes 2 bases, while the gene matches leave 6 bases of the junction unaccounted for. CDR1 and CDR2, looked up from the germline V gene, are SGHRS and YFSETQ. From its cysteine to its phenylalanine, the CDR3 spans 17 amino acids. CDR3 DNA only is kept here, 51 bases in frame from base 1. Broad study findings and their caveats: The CMV infection status of donors was not known, potentially confounding age-related changes in expanded clonotypes. Because profiling used bulk unsorted PBMCs, naive and antigen-experienced compartments could not be compared conclusively. A strong correlation was found between observed TCR beta diversity and the percentage of naive T cells measured by flow cytometry. Compared with the aged group, the long-lived group had more naive CD4+ T cells, fewer expanded clones and increased TCR diversity, a pattern suggesting age selection. As age increased, observed TCR beta diversity per million T cells dropped in a roughly linear way, and a significant reduction was already evident by age about 40. Total diversity estimates from one million sequenced T cells were considered lower bounds and underestimates.

Library creation used 5' RACE. For sequencing, an Illumina HiSeq 2500 was employed. The second PCR ran for roughly 6 to 11 cycles and used a J-beta primer mix along with a sample-barcoded 5' primer. A unique molecular identifier was introduced onto each TCR beta cDNA molecule by a template-switch 5' adaptor carrying 12 random nucleotides. At least 2.5 million CDR3-containing paired-end reads were obtained from each sample. The Mint cDNA synthesis kit, primed by a TRBC-specific oligonucleotide, was used to synthesize first-strand cDNA from all RNA. All cDNA was treated with uracil-DNA glycosylase and then went through a first 18-cycle PCR with the universal primers M1SS and BC2_uni_R. The original pipeline was this. Each sample was normalized by randomly selecting 1 million high-quality reads, each carrying a distinct molecular identifier. Instead of being binned into consensus sequences, reads with shared molecular identifiers were discarded. MiTCR, run with a Q25 quality threshold and the strictest error-elimination algorithm, handled CDR3 identification, clonotype clustering and error correction. A nonparametric unseen species model using Euler transformation provided a lower-bound estimate of total TCR beta diversity. The public reads were run again by TCRdb, first through fastp at Q25 and then through MiXCR, and only productive beta chains were kept. Duplicate CDR3 protein sequences are folded into a single record with the most common DNA and genes. The V and J calls come from TCRdb's annotation, not from the publication. In all, the sample holds approximately 830,000 distinct CDR3 sequences, and around 68% of those were seen once. The top ten clonotypes cover roughly 26% of the sample.

The specimen was blood. The receptor's source is a man under 40 in good health. The rearranged segments are TRBV5-1 and TRBJ2-3, and 13 bases in between align with TRBD2. The CDR3 sequence is CASSYGLAGDFTDTQYF. The DNA is TGCGCCAGCAGCTACGGACTAGCGGGGGACTTCACAGATACGCAGTATTTT.